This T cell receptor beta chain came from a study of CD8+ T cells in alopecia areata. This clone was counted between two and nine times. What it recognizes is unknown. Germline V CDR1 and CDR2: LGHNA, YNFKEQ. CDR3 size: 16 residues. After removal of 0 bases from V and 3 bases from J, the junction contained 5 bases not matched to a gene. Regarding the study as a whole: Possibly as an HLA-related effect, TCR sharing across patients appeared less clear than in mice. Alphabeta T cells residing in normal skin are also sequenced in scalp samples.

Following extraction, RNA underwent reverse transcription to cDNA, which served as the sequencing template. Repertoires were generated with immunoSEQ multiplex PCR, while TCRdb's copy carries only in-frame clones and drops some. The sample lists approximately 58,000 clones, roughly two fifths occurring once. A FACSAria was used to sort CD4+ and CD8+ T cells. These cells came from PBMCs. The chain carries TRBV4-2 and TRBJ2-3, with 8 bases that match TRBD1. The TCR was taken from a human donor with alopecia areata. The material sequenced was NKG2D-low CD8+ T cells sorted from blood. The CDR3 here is CASSQDRTGGTDTQYF. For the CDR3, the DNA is TGTGCCAGCAGCCAAGATCGTACAGGGGGGACAGATACGCAGTATTTT.